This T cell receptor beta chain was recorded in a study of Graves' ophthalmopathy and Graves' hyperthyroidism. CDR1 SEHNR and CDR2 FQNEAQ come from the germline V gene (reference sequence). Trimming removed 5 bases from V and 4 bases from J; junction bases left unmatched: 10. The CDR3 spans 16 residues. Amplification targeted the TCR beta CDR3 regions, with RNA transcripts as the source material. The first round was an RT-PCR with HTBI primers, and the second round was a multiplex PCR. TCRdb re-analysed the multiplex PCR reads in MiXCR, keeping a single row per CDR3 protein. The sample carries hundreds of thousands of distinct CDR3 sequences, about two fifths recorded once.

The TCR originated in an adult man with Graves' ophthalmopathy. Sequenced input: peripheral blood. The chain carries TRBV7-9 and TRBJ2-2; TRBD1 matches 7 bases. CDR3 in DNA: TGTGCCAGCAGCCAAGCTGAGGGACAGAGCACCGGGGAGCTGTTTTTT. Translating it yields CASSQAEGQSTGELFF.